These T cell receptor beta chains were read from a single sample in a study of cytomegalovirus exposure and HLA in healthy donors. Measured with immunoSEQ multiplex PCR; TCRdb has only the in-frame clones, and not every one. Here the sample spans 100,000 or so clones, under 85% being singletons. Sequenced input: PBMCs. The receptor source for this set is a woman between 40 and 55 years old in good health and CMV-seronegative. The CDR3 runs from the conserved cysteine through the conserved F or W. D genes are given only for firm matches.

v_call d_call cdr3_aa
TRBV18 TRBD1 CASSSGQTQTYEQYF
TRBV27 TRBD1 CASSTSQGGQPQHF
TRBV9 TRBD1 CASSVVAGGGEAFF
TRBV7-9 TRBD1 CSSSETGQNSPLHF
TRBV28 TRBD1 CASSRDRDYGYTF
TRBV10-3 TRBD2 CAIGPTSGRARVGELFF
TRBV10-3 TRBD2 CATEPSGRLSSYNEQFF
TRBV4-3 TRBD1 CASSRGQGRYEQYF
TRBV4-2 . CASSLKGLNEQYF
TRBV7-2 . CASSQDQANTEAFF
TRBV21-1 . CASRGRNGKAFF
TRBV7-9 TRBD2 CASTRKELAGGSNTGELFF
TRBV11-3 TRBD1 CASSLVWTGPYNEQFF
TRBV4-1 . CASSQLTDEQFF
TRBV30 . CAWRGHRDTYEQYF
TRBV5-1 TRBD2 CASSNGGGKNIQYF
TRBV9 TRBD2 CASSVETSGYTDTQYF
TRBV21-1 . CASSKSDRGSNQPQHF
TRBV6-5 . CASRGSNPYGYTF
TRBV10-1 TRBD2 CASSRATSGSNEQFF
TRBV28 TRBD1 CASTFSSGDRVNGANVLTF
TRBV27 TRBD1 CASSSIGQGATNYGYTF
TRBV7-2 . CASSVYSGNTIYF
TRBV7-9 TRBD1 CASTAPARTGGLSEQYF
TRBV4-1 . CASSQAGLPGGEQFF
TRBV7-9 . CSSSLGEGRSPLHF
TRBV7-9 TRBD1 CASSLPGQVNTGELFF
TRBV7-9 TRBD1 CSSSLPGQRSYEQYF
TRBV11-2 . CASSSEVVDYEQYF
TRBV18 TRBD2 CASVTDSGLAQYF
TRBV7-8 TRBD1 CASSLPAGGGRGYTF
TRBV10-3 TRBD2 CAISGAPSGGARETQYF
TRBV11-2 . CASSGSVGIYNEQFF
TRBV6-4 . CASSDTVSTEAFF
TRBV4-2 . CASSQAGSGLDEQFF
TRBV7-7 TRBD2 CASSSGLAGGLNEQFF
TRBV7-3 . CASSLGGGPQYF
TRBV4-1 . CASSHGNEQFF
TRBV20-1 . CSAAGGETQYF
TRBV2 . CASSESAGVDYGYTF
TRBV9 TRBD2 CASSLRVINGGGTVDTQYF
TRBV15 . CATSRGNHLTNGYTF
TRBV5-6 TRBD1 CASSNDIQGLTGELFF
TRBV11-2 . CASTSGAYNSPLHF
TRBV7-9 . CTDGEFSDTQYF